This TCR beta chain was observed in a study of regulatory T cells in long-lasting Graves disease. Both iRepertoire HTBI primers and Arm-PCR of CDR3 regions were used to build the TCR beta libraries. TCRdb re-called the multiplex PCR reads with MiXCR, one entry per CDR3 protein. The top ten hold around a quarter of the sample, which has roughly 560,000 distinct CDR3 sequences, 15% to 20% seen once. Documented time point: newly diagnosed GD, antithyroid drugs for less than 3 months. RNA extracted from PBMCs served as the sequencing template. Trimming at V came to 6 bases and at J to 2 bases, leaving 7 bases not matched to a gene. The CDR3 spans 15 residues. This clonotype showed up many times. The data also belong to a second study, concerning T cells in Graves' hyperthyroidism and ophthalmopathy.

The sequencing used peripheral blood mononuclear cells (PBMCs), collected at new diagnosis, from a patient treated with antithyroid drugs. The V call is TRBV12-3 or TRBV12-4, the J call TRBJ1-5; TRBD1 aligns across 7 bases. The receptor's source is a woman in her forties or fifties with Graves disease. This chain's CDR3 is CASSQGGTGNQPQHF. The CDR3 DNA is TGTGCCAGCAGCCAAGGAGGGACAGGCAATCAGCCCCAGCATTTT.